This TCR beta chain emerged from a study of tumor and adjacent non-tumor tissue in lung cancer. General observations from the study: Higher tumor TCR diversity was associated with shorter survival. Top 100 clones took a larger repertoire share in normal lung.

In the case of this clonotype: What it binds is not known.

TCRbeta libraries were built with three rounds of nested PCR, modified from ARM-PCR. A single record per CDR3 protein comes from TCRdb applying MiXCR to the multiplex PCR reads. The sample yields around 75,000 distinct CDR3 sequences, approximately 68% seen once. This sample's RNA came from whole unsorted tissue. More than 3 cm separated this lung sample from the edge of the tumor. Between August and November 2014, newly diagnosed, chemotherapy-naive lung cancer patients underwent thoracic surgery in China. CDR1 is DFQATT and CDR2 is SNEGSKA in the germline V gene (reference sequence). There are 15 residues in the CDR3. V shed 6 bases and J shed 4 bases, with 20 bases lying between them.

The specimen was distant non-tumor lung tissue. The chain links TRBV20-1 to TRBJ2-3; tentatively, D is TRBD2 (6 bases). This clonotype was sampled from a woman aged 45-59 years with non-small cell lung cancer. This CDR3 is CSATSGSSSADTQYF. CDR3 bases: TGCAGTGCCACTTCCGGGAGTAGTAGTGCAGATACGCAGTATTTT.